This TCR beta chain was documented in a study of glioma-infiltrating T cells. Per the germline V gene, CDR1 is MNHNY and CDR2 is SVGAGI (reference sequence). The CDR3 spans 19 residues. V dropped 6 bases and J dropped 6 bases, with 29 bases sitting between them. The iRepertoire nested amplicon-rescue multiplex PCR amplified TCR alpha and beta CDR3s from RNA. TCRdb independently ran MiXCR on the multiplex PCR reads; one entry per CDR3 protein. The sample lists about 140,000 distinct CDR3 sequences, about two fifths occurring once. The sequenced sample consisted of glioma tissue, nonneoplastic brain tissue, or PBMCs (not recorded which). This receptor was obtained from a human donor with low-grade glioma or glioblastoma, undergoing nonglioma brain surgery, or in good health (not recorded which). The chain recombines TRBV6-6 with TRBJ2-2, with a tentative D call TRBD1 (5 bases). The CDR3 bases are TGTGCCAGCAGGCGAACACCACCGAATCCGATAAACAGGCCCGGGGAGCTGTTTTTT. Translated, it gives CASRRTPPNPINRPGELFF.